The rows below give T cell receptor beta chains drawn from one sample of a study of blood T cell repertoires in COVID-19. Here immunoSEQ multiplex PCR was the method, and the copy in TCRdb shows in-frame clones only, minus some. This sample has around 330,000 clones, with about nine tenths found just once. Sequencing was carried out using PBMCs or T cells enriched from blood (not recorded which). The receptors originated from a man in his 60s who had recovered from COVID-19. CDR3s include the opening cysteine and the closing phenylalanine or tryptophan. A D gene is named only where the DNA matches it firmly. Where a row states a size, it is once, few, many or the class of an expanded clone; other rows omit it.

j_gene	v_gene	len	d_gene	abundance	CDR3aa	CDR3nt
TRBJ2-3	TRBV5-6	15	TRBD1	.	CASSLPGQNTDTQYF	TGTGCCAGCAGCCTCCCGGGACAGAACACAGATACGCAGTATTTT
TRBJ1-2	TRBV27	15	.	.	CASNGVYRANYGYTF	TGTGCCAGCAACGGGGTTTACAGGGCTAACTATGGCTACACCTTC
TRBJ2-3	TRBV5-1	12	.	.	CASNPLGDTQYF	TGCGCCAGCAACCCGCTCGGGGATACGCAGTATTTT
TRBJ1-2	TRBV27	13	.	.	CASSFGGWDGYTF	TGTGCCAGCAGTTTCGGGGGTTGGGATGGCTACACCTTC
TRBJ1-4	TRBV19	15	.	.	CASSLLRGTNEKLFF	TGTGCCAGTAGCCTGTTACGGGGGACTAATGAAAAACTGTTTTTT
TRBJ1-5	TRBV5-5	17	.	.	CASSRGGADDSNQPQHF	TGTGCCAGCAGCCGAGGGGGGGCTGATGATAGCAATCAGCCCCAGCATTTT
TRBJ1-2	TRBV5-4	15	.	.	CASSPSVDVSYGYTF	TGTGCCAGCAGCCCCTCGGTCGATGTGAGCTATGGCTACACCTTC
TRBJ2-7	TRBV27	15	.	.	CASRDVGQRGVEQYF	TGTGCCAGCAGGGACGTCGGACAGCGGGGAGTCGAGCAGTACTTC
TRBJ1-4	TRBV7-2	16	.	.	CASSLAGTTTNEKLFF	TGTGCCAGCAGCTTAGCGGGCACGACAACTAATGAAAAACTGTTTTTT
TRBJ1-5	TRBV5-1	14	.	once	CASSLHGDNQPQHF	TGCGCCAGCAGCTTGCACGGAGACAATCAGCCCCAGCATTTT
TRBJ1-6	TRBV21-1	18	.	few	CASSKVGIRILADSPLHF	TGTGCCAGCAGCAAAGTAGGGATCCGGATCCTAGCTGATTCACCCCTCCACTTT
TRBJ1-2	TRBV25-1	12	.	.	CASSAGAYGYTF	TGTGCCAGCAGTGCAGGGGCCTATGGCTACACCTTC
TRBJ1-5	TRBV4-2	16	.	.	CASSDSQGRPNQPQHF	TGTGCCAGCAGCGACTCACAGGGAAGGCCCAATCAGCCCCAGCATTTT
TRBJ2-7	TRBV5-4	14	TRBD1	.	CASRSPRGPYEQYF	TGTGCCAGCAGGTCGCCTAGGGGGCCCTACGAGCAGTACTTC
TRBJ2-3	TRBV15	13	.	.	CATSGPHTDTQYF	TGTGCCACCAGCGGGCCACACACAGATACGCAGTATTTT
TRBJ2-3	TRBV2	17	.	few	CASSARARYGSTDTQYF	TGTGCCAGCAGTGCGAGGGCCAGGTACGGTAGCACAGATACGCAGTATTTT
TRBJ2-1	TRBV19	15	TRBD2	.	CASRLTSGRGDEQFF	TGTGCCAGTAGACTTACTAGCGGGAGAGGAGATGAGCAGTTCTTC